A selection of T cell receptor beta chains follows, all from one sample in a study of blood T cell repertoires in COVID-19. Sequencing used immunoSEQ multiplex PCR; TCRdb keeps in-frame clones, though not all of them. There are about 280,000 clones in the sample; approximately 85% occur only once, and almost 9.5% lies in the top ten. Material for sequencing was peripheral blood. These receptors originate from a man aged 18-30 years with active or convalescent COVID-19. Both conserved end residues are trimmed from each CDR3.

v_gene: TRBV12-3/TRBV12-4; j_gene: TRBJ2-2; CDR3aa: ASSSAGIGELF
v_gene: TRBV4-2; j_gene: TRBJ1-5; CDR3aa: ASSLRRDNQPQH
v_gene: TRBV6-2/TRBV6-3; j_gene: TRBJ1-5; CDR3aa: ASSEQGFRSQPQH
v_gene: TRBV7-9; j_gene: TRBJ1-2; CDR3aa: ASSLGQGESDGYT
v_gene: TRBV6-2/TRBV6-3; j_gene: TRBJ1-1; CDR3aa: ASSIHRGTTNTEAF
v_gene: TRBV15; j_gene: TRBJ1-2; CDR3aa: ATKLRGVYGYT
v_gene: TRBV9; j_gene: TRBJ1-2; CDR3aa: ASSANNRGPGGYT
v_gene: TRBV29-1; j_gene: TRBJ2-3; CDR3aa: SDRQGMTDTQY
v_gene: TRBV6-5; j_gene: TRBJ2-7; CDR3aa: ASSRFPGTKEQY
v_gene: TRBV5-1; j_gene: TRBJ2-7; CDR3aa: ASSLAGSVDEQY
v_gene: TRBV7-2; j_gene: TRBJ2-1; CDR3aa: ASSLLGGGADEQF
v_gene: TRBV10-1; j_gene: TRBJ2-3; CDR3aa: ASSGLAGGSTDTQY
v_gene: TRBV9; j_gene: TRBJ1-3; CDR3aa: ASSGATGHGGNTIY
v_gene: TRBV10-1; j_gene: TRBJ2-3; CDR3aa: ASIRDRGYYTDTQY
v_gene: TRBV19; j_gene: TRBJ1-1; CDR3aa: ASSTLTGVETEAF
v_gene: TRBV25-1; j_gene: TRBJ1-1; CDR3aa: ASSEFESQNTEAF
v_gene: TRBV3-1/TRBV3-2; j_gene: TRBJ1-4; CDR3aa: ASSRGDMRVLNEKLF
v_gene: TRBV10-3; j_gene: TRBJ1-1; CDR3aa: AISLGLGNTEAF
v_gene: TRBV4-1; j_gene: TRBJ1-5; CDR3aa: ASSQREVRGGNQPQH
v_gene: TRBV6-1; j_gene: TRBJ2-5; CDR3aa: ASSEGLAGGQKTQY
v_gene: TRBV7-8; j_gene: TRBJ2-3; CDR3aa: ASSLTRLGPDTQY
v_gene: TRBV6-6; j_gene: TRBJ1-6; CDR3aa: ASSTGGNSPLH
v_gene: TRBV4-1; j_gene: TRBJ2-5; CDR3aa: ASSPYLLGQNTLETQY
v_gene: TRBV7-9; j_gene: TRBJ1-2; CDR3aa: ASSVTGVAGYT
v_gene: TRBV7-9; j_gene: TRBJ2-7; CDR3aa: ASSLDAGLNYEQY
v_gene: TRBV12-5; j_gene: TRBJ2-2; CDR3aa: ASGLSAGGYTGELF
v_gene: TRBV2; j_gene: TRBJ2-2; CDR3aa: ASSELKHTGELF
v_gene: TRBV5-1; j_gene: TRBJ2-3; CDR3aa: ASSAGQGADTQY
v_gene: TRBV9; j_gene: TRBJ2-1; CDR3aa: ASSVAPAGLTYNEQF
v_gene: TRBV6-4; j_gene: TRBJ2-2; CDR3aa: ASKPTSETGELF
v_gene: TRBV19; j_gene: TRBJ1-2; CDR3aa: ANPGQMNYGYT
v_gene: TRBV14; j_gene: TRBJ2-4; CDR3aa: ASSQARIKGRGNIQY
v_gene: TRBV7-2; j_gene: TRBJ1-2; CDR3aa: ASSPGQNYGYT
v_gene: TRBV5-1; j_gene: TRBJ1-2; CDR3aa: ASRSGGLGYGYT
v_gene: TRBV23-1; j_gene: TRBJ2-5; CDR3aa: ASSQRTGTQAETQY
v_gene: TRBV19; j_gene: TRBJ2-2; CDR3aa: ASSTTGNTGELF
v_gene: TRBV11-2; j_gene: TRBJ1-3; CDR3aa: ASSLEAFGRKTGNTIY